One and the same sample provided the 30 T cell receptor beta chains below, sequenced in a study of early T cells in non-severe SARS-CoV-2 infection. In TCRdb, the 5' RACE reads were re-called with MiXCR into one record per CDR3 protein. The repertoire has 30,000 to 40,000 distinct CDR3 sequences, 3.5% to 5% of them found once; the top ten carry 15% to 20%. The sequencing sample was made of whole blood. Receptors originate from an adult who was a healthcare worker with PCR-confirmed SARS-CoV-2 infection or an uninfected control (not recorded which).

The DNA for the CDR3 is TGTGCCAGCAGTTTTTATGGCAGGGGGCTATCTGGGGCCAACGTCCTGACTTTC. Translation: CASSFYGRGLSGANVLTF. This chain connects TRBV12-3 or TRBV12-4 to TRBJ2-6, with 8 positions matching TRBD1. The V gene end was trimmed by 3 bases and the J gene end by 1 base; junction bases not matched to a gene: 8. The CDR3 loop spans 18 amino acids.

The rearrangement links TRBV7-2 to TRBJ2-6; tentatively, D is TRBD2 (6 bases). This CDR3 comprises 16 residues. Germline CDR1 SGHTA, CDR2 FQGNSA. The V gene lost 5 bases and the J gene lost 1 base, with 12 bases spanning the gap. The chain's CDR3 is CASSQFGGSGANVLTF. Here the CDR3 DNA reads TGTGCCAGCAGCCAATTCGGAGGGTCTGGGGCCAACGTCCTGACTTTC.

The sample holds many counts of this clonotype. The chain carries TRBV11-3 and TRBJ2-5; TRBD1 or TRBD2 may be the D gene (5 bases each). The CDR3 runs 14 residues. V was trimmed by 4 bases and J by 2 bases, leaving 11 bases between them. Germline-derived CDR1 and CDR2 are SGHNT and YENEEA. This chain's CDR3 is CASSSWDHQETQYF. The DNA for the CDR3 is TGTGCCAGCAGCTCCTGGGACCATCAAGAGACCCAGTACTTC. Looking up the rest from reference TRBV11-3 and TRBJ2-5 gives the full variable domain: EAGVVQSPRYKIIEKKQPVAFWCNPISGHNTLYWYLQNLGQGPELLIRYENEEAVDDSQLPKDRFSAERLKGVDSTLKIQPAELGDSAVYLCASSSWDHQETQYFGPGTRLLVL.

This clonotype has a count of ten or more. The rearrangement uses TRBV11-2 and TRBJ2-1, with 7 bases identical to TRBD1. The CDR3 is 16 residues long. V was pared by 6 bases and J by 8 bases, with 16 bases of the junction left unmatched. Looked up from germline, CDR1 is SGHAT and CDR2 is FQNNGV. CDR3 in DNA: TGTGCCAGCAGATCATTCAGGGGGATTCCGTATCATGAGCAGTTCTTC. Protein: CASRSFRGIPYHEQFF.

This clonotype was counted at least ten times. The gene calls are TRBV5-6 and TRBJ1-4; D ambiguous. The V gene lost 3 bases and the J gene lost 4 bases, with 13 bases spanning the gap. CDR3 length equals 15 residues. Germline loops: CDR1 SGHDT, CDR2 YYEEEE. CDR3 nucleotides: TGTGCCAGCAGCTCCGGACCGTGGAATAATGAAAAACTGTTTTTT. Amino acid sequence: CASSSGPWNNEKLFF.

This clonotype was detected many times. The J gene is TRBJ1-1, the V gene TRBV5-1; D uncertain. Per the germline V gene, CDR1 is SGHRS and CDR2 is YFSETQ. V was shortened by 4 bases and J by 0 bases, with 10 bases between the two germline ends. The CDR3 contains 14 residues. CDR3 sequence: CASSEPELNTEAFF. The CDR3 DNA reads TGCGCCAGCAGCGAGCCGGAACTGAACACTGAAGCTTTCTTT.

Ten or more counts support this clonotype. The J gene is TRBJ1-5, the V gene TRBV6-5, with TRBD1 matching 7 bases. The CDR3 spans 16 residues. Germline-derived CDR1 and CDR2 are MNHEY and SVGAGI. V lost 6 bases to trimming and J lost 2 bases; unmatched junction nucleotides: 10. CDR3 protein: CASSRNAGGGNQPQHF. Written as DNA, the CDR3 is TGTGCCAGCAGCCGAAACGCAGGGGGAGGCAATCAGCCCCAGCATTTT.

This clonotype was detected ten times or more. The rearrangement uses TRBV5-4 and TRBJ1-6; the D is unclear. The length of the CDR3 is 14 residues. Germline CDR1 SGHNT, CDR2 YYREEE (reference sequence). V was shortened by 2 bases and J by 8 bases, with 11 bases between the two germline ends. The CDR3 loop is CASSFLGDHSPLHF. For the CDR3, the DNA is TGTGCCAGCAGCTTTTTAGGCGATCATTCACCCCTCCACTTT.

V is TRBV9 and J is TRBJ2-5; D remains unclear. Germline V CDR1 and CDR2: SGDLS, YYNGEE. This CDR3 has 14 residues. V dropped 4 bases and J dropped 10 bases, with 20 bases sitting between them. The CDR3 protein is CASSPPALGSNQYF. The CDR3 nucleotides are TGTGCCAGCAGCCCCCCAGCGCTGGGGTCTAACCAGTACTTC.

The V and J genes are TRBV19 and TRBJ2-5; 8 bases match TRBD1. The germline V gene has CDR1 LNHDA and CDR2 SQIVND (reference sequence). The CDR3 totals 13 residues. V dropped 9 bases and J dropped 3; count of bases not matched to a gene: 6. CDR3 DNA sequence: TGTGCCAGCGGGACAGGCCGAAAAGAGACCCAGTACTTC. Its translation: CASGTGRKETQYF.

This clonotype was detected many times. This rearrangement joins TRBV20-1 to TRBJ1-1, with D hard to call. Germline assignment: CDR1 DFQATT and CDR2 SNEGSKA (reference sequence). V lost 2 bases, J lost 1 base, and 11 bases lay in between. The CDR3 loop spans 14 amino acids. The CDR3 region is CSARLTPANTEAFF. Here the CDR3 DNA reads TGCAGTGCTAGACTTACTCCAGCGAACACTGAAGCTTTCTTT.

There are many counts of this clonotype. The chain is built from TRBV20-1 and TRBJ2-1, with D possibly being TRBD1 (6 bases). CDR1 and CDR2 (germline): DFQATT, SNEGSKA (reference sequence). The CDR3 has 12 residues. V shed 0 bases and J shed 10 bases, with 10 bases lying between them. In DNA, the CDR3 is TGCAGTGCTAGAGAGGGGGCTTGGGAGCAGTTCTTC. Translation gives CSAREGAWEQFF.

This clonotype has at least ten counts. The chain uses TRBV18 and TRBJ2-6; no firm D call. Germline CDR1 and CDR2: KGHSH and LQKENI. V lost 3 bases and J lost 3, with 9 bases in between. The CDR3 has 15 residues. The CDR3 protein is CASSPLKGGANVLTF. The DNA for the CDR3 is TGTGCCAGCTCACCGCTTAAGGGTGGGGCCAACGTCCTGACTTTC.

This clonotype was seen at least ten times. The chain couples TRBV18 to TRBJ1-2; 12 positions match TRBD1. CDR3 length equals 15 residues. V trimming: 4 bases; J trimming: 7 bases; junction bases outside the gene matches: 7. The V gene's germline CDR1 is KGHSH and CDR2 LQKENI. CDR3 coding DNA: TGTGCCAGCTCACGAGCCGGGACAGGGGGCCTTGGCTACACCTTC. The encoded protein is CASSRAGTGGLGYTF. The whole variable domain, remainder taken from reference TRBV18 and TRBJ1-2, is NAGVMQNPRHLVRRRGQEARLRCSPMKGHSHVYWYRQLPEEGLKFMVYLQKENIIDESGMPKERFSAEFPKEGPSILRIQQVVRGDSAAYFCASSRAGTGGLGYTFGSGTRLTVV.

This clonotype was seen ten or more times. The rearrangement uses TRBV5-1 and TRBJ1-2; TRBD1 matches 8 bases. CDR3 length: 13 amino acids. Germline CDR1 and CDR2: SGHRS and YFSETQ. V was pared by 6 bases and J by 3 bases, with 4 bases of the junction left unmatched. The CDR3 DNA reads TGCGCCAGCAAGGAGGACAGGGACTATGGCTACACCTTC. This encodes CASKEDRDYGYTF.

In this sample, this clonotype turned up a few times. V and J are TRBV5-1 and TRBJ1-5; D gene ambiguous. The CDR3 is 13 residues long. Trimming left V 0 bases short and J 8 bases short, with 9 bases between. The germline V gene encodes CDR1 SGHRS and CDR2 YFSETQ. The CDR3 region has the DNA TGCGCCAGCAGCTTGGAGCCCGGCGAGCCCCAGCATTTT. It codes for CASSLEPGEPQHF.

This clonotype was seen ten or more times. The chain links TRBV30 to TRBJ1-4; D perhaps matches TRBD1 (5 bases). CDR1 is GTSNPN, CDR2 SVGIG, per germline (reference sequence). The CDR3 has 12 amino acids. Between the trimmed V and J ends, which lost 3 bases and 6 bases, there was a span of 8 bases. The CDR3: CAWRRGDEKLFF. The CDR3, as DNA: TGTGCCTGGAGAAGGGGAGATGAAAAACTGTTTTTT.

At least ten counts were recorded for this clonotype. CDR3 in amino acids: CASSLGLAGLQETQYF. The CDR3 DNA is TGTGCCAGCAGCTTAGGACTAGCGGGCCTCCAAGAGACCCAGTACTTC. The chain links TRBV13 to TRBJ2-5, with 9 positions matching TRBD2. The V segment lost 0 bases and the J segment 1 base; nucleotides outside the gene matches: 3. Germline CDR1 is PRHDT and CDR2 is FYEKMQ (reference sequence). The CDR3 loop spans 16 amino acids.

V and J are TRBV11-2 and TRBJ1-2; D not resolved. CDR1 and CDR2 from the germline V gene are SGHAT and FQNNGV. Trimming took 3 bases from V and 4 from J, leaving 6 bases between them. This CDR3 has 12 residues. The CDR3 sequence: CASSFGFYGYTF. CDR3 nucleotides: TGTGCCAGCAGCTTTGGGTTCTATGGCTACACCTTC.

Many counts were recorded for this clonotype. CDR3 protein: CASSSGLAGDEQFF. Here the CDR3 DNA reads TGTGCCAGCAGCTCGGGACTAGCGGGGGATGAGCAGTTCTTC. V is TRBV7-3 and J is TRBJ2-1, with 14 bases identical to TRBD2. Germline V lookup: CDR1 SGHTA, CDR2 FQGTGA. Trimming took 4 bases from V and 8 from J; bases not matched to a gene: 1. This CDR3 contains 14 residues.

At least ten counts were recorded for this clonotype. The rearrangement joins TRBV20-1 to TRBJ2-1; the D call may be TRBD1 or TRBD2 (6 bases each). CDR3 length: 14 amino acids. V gave up 5 bases and J gave up 2 bases, with 13 bases separating them. Germline assignment: CDR1 DFQATT and CDR2 SNEGSKA (reference sequence). The CDR3 coding sequence is TGCAGTGCTCCCGAGGGGGGAACCTACAATGAGCAGTTCTTC. Translating gives CSAPEGGTYNEQFF.

This clonotype was recorded at least ten times. The V and J genes are TRBV3-1 and TRBJ2-5; D not certain. CDR3 length equals 13 residues. Deletions cut 6 bases from V and 5 bases from J, with 13 bases between. Germline lookup yields CDR1 LGHDT and CDR2 YNNKEL (reference sequence). CDR3 in amino acids: CASRSRPAETQYF. The CDR3 DNA follows: TGTGCCAGCAGGTCCCGGCCCGCTGAGACCCAGTACTTC.

In this sample, this clonotype turned up many times. This rearrangement joins TRBV6-1 to TRBJ2-5; D may be TRBD1 or TRBD2 (5 bases each). This CDR3 has 15 amino acids. Trimming stripped 2 bases from V and 5 bases from J, with 15 bases between. Germline V CDR1 and CDR2: MNHNS, SASEGT. The CDR3: CASSETGTSKETQYF. The CDR3 DNA sequence: TGTGCCAGCAGTGAAACCGGGACCTCGAAGGAGACCCAGTACTTC.

This clonotype appeared many times. The gene calls are TRBV20-1 and TRBJ2-7; 8 nucleotides line up with TRBD2. Looked up from germline, CDR1 is DFQATT and CDR2 is SNEGSKA (reference sequence). This CDR3 contains 14 residues. V lost 6 bases to trimming and J lost 0 bases; unmatched junction nucleotides: 7. The CDR3 loop reads CSASGGASSYEQYF. CDR3 DNA: TGCAGTGCCTCCGGGGGGGCTAGCTCCTACGAGCAGTACTTC.

This clonotype was seen at least ten times. Here the CDR3 DNA reads TGTGCCAGCAGCTATAGCCGGGGGGGCAGTCAAGAGACCCAGTACTTC. Translated, it gives CASSYSRGGSQETQYF. The V and J genes are TRBV7-9 and TRBJ2-5; 8 bases line up with TRBD2. With 4 bases clipped from V and 2 bases from J, the junction kept 9 bases outside the gene matches. The CDR3 is 16 residues long. Germline CDR1 is SEHNR and CDR2 is FQNEAQ (reference sequence).

Many counts were recorded for this clonotype. V gene TRBV20-1 combines with J gene TRBJ2-3; D is unresolved. The length of the CDR3 is 14 residues. Trimming left V 2 bases short and J 1 base short, with 10 bases between. The V gene's germline CDR1 is DFQATT and CDR2 SNEGSKA (reference sequence). The CDR3, as DNA: TGCAGTGCTAGACTAGGCGGCGGCACAGATACGCAGTATTTT. This codes for CSARLGGGTDTQYF.

The chain links TRBV7-9 to TRBJ1-2; unclear D gene. CDR1 and CDR2 (germline): SEHNR, FQNEAQ (reference sequence). This CDR3 spans 13 amino acids. V was shortened by 3 bases and J by 7 bases, with 12 bases between the two germline ends. The CDR3 is CASSFVAGSGYTF. CDR3 coding DNA: TGTGCCAGCAGCTTTGTGGCAGGCTCTGGCTACACCTTC.

The J gene is TRBJ2-1, the V gene TRBV5-1; no definite D call. In germline, CDR1 is SGHRS, CDR2 YFSETQ. This CDR3 is 12 amino acids long. With 3 bases removed from V and 8 bases from J, the gap between germline ends came to 9 bases. CDR3 residues: CASSSTFDEQFF. The CDR3 bases are TGCGCCAGCAGCTCAACATTCGATGAGCAGTTCTTC.

This clonotype was counted only a few times. This chain links TRBV20-1 with TRBJ1-1, with a weak D call TRBD1 (5 bases). CDR3 length: 14 amino acids. V lost 0 bases and J 7 bases, leaving 15 bases between the germline ends. Germline V gene data show CDR1 as DFQATT and CDR2 as SNEGSKA (reference sequence). The CDR3 is CSARDQAGLGEAFF. CDR3 in DNA: TGCAGTGCTAGAGATCAGGCAGGGCTCGGTGAAGCTTTCTTT.

The table lists this clonotype with many counts. V usage is TRBV29-1 and J usage is TRBJ2-5; the D is unclear. The CDR3 extends over 13 amino acids. V lost 6 bases and J lost 2, with 13 bases in between. Germline CDR1 SQVTM, CDR2 ANQGSEA. CDR3 loop: CSVDRGTQETQYF. Here the CDR3 DNA reads TGCAGCGTCGACCGCGGTACTCAAGAGACCCAGTACTTC.